This TCR beta chain emerged from a study of cytomegalovirus exposure and HLA in healthy donors. Germline CDR1 reads MNHNS; CDR2 reads SASEGT. CDR3 size: 11 residues. The ends were cut back, 3 bases at V and 7 bases at J, with 6 bases in the middle. General observations from the study: Later analysis found that TCR beta chains associated with HLA were more clonally expanded than other, equally common chains.

Regarding this clone: As yet, its antigen is unknown.

60 Vbeta and 13 Jbeta primers were used in PCR. As originally analysed: Later, an analysis found around 80 million unique TCR beta chains, and about 10 million of these were shared. Using immunoSEQ multiplex PCR, the repertoire was profiled, and TCRdb retains in-frame clones only, with some absent. The V and J calls and clone size come from that table; D and trimming were worked out from the DNA. This sample carries about 98,000 clones, roughly 76% of them seen once, and the ten largest clones take roughly 7.7%. The clonotype was recovered from a human donor in good health. The rearrangement joins TRBV6-1 to TRBJ2-5; TRBD2 is a possible D gene (6 bases). The sequencing sample was made of PBMCs. The CDR3 spells CASSEGGTQYF. The CDR3 nucleotides are TGTGCCAGCAGTGAGGGAGGGACCCAGTACTTC.